The rows below give T cell receptor beta chains drawn from one sample of a study of beta chain features in type 1 diabetes. Sequencing used immunoSEQ multiplex PCR; TCRdb keeps in-frame clones, though not all of them. The data hold 640,000 or so clones, with under 15% observed a single time. The sample taken for sequencing was naive CD4+ T cells from blood. The origin of the receptors is a man aged 18-30 years with type 1 diabetes. CDR3s include the opening cysteine and the closing phenylalanine or tryptophan. A D gene is named only where the DNA matches it firmly. Not every row has a clone size; where given, it reads once, few, many or a size class.

few	TRBV7-9	TRBD1	TRBJ1-2	TGTGCCAGCAGCCCCCCCAGGGGGCACTATGGCTACACCTTC	CASSPPRGHYGYTF
.	TRBV30	TRBD1	TRBJ1-2	TGTGCCTGGACACAACAGGGGAGTTTTCAAAACTATGGCTACACCTTC	CAWTQQGSFQNYGYTF
.	TRBV27	.	TRBJ1-1	TGTGCCAGCAGTTTCTTTCCCGGGGGCACTGAAGCTTTCTTT	CASSFFPGGTEAFF
few	TRBV30	.	TRBJ1-2	TGTGCCTGGAGTGTAGGGGAGGGCTATGGCTACACCTTC	CAWSVGEGYGYTF
few	TRBV6-5	.	TRBJ1-2	TGTGCCAGCAGACAGGGACCTAGGGCCTATGGCTACACCTTC	CASRQGPRAYGYTF
.	TRBV7-3	.	TRBJ2-5	TGTGCCAGCAGCCGAGACGGGCCTCCAGAGACCCAGTACTTC	CASSRDGPPETQYF
.	TRBV30	.	TRBJ1-5	TGTGCCTGGAGTCCAGGAAAGACAGGATATAGCAATCAGCCCCAGCATTTT	CAWSPGKTGYSNQPQHF
.	TRBV30	.	TRBJ1-3	TGTGCCTGGAGGACGGGAAGCTCTGGAAACACCATATATTTT	CAWRTGSSGNTIYF
.	TRBV5-1	.	TRBJ2-1	TGCGCCAGCAGCTTGAGCGGGCCTGAGCAGTTCTTC	CASSLSGPEQFF
.	TRBV29-1	.	TRBJ1-2	TGCAGCGTTCGGCAGGGCGAAGGCTATGGCTACACCTTC	CSVRQGEGYGYTF
few	TRBV5-4	.	TRBJ2-6	TGTGCCAGCAGCTTCCAAGGGATGGCTGGGGCCAACGTCCTGACTTTC	CASSFQGMAGANVLTF
few	TRBV2	.	TRBJ2-1	TGTGCCAGCAGTGGTCCGGCGACTACTAGTGAGCAGTTCTTC	CASSGPATTSEQFF
few	TRBV5-1	TRBD1	TRBJ1-2	TGCGCCAGCAGCTTCGGACAGGGTGGCGGCTACACCTTC	CASSFGQGGGYTF
few	TRBV5-1	.	TRBJ2-3	TGCGCCAGCAGCGGCGGCGGGGGCCTAACTAGCACAGATACGCAGTATTTT	CASSGGGGLTSTDTQYF
few	TRBV2	.	TRBJ2-3	TGTGCCAGCAGTTCGGGTCCCCCAGGGCCAGATACGCAGTATTTT	CASSSGPPGPDTQYF
.	TRBV4-2	.	TRBJ1-1	TGTGCCAGCGCCCCGCGCGCAGGACGCGGGGCTTTCTTT	CASAPRAGRGAFF
few	TRBV30	TRBD1	TRBJ1-1	TGTGCCTGGAGTGTACGTACAGGGGGGACTGAAGCTTTCTTT	CAWSVRTGGTEAFF
few	TRBV6-5	.	TRBJ2-2	TGTGCCAGCAGTTACCTCCGGACAGAAGGTTCCGGGGAGCTGTTTTTT	CASSYLRTEGSGELFF
few	TRBV5-4	TRBD2	TRBJ2-3	TGTGCCAGCACCCTGGAACTAGCGGGGGGAGATACGCAGTATTTT	CASTLELAGGDTQYF
.	TRBV7-9	.	TRBJ1-1	TGTGCCAGCAGCTTATTGGAGTGGGCTGAAGCTTTCTTT	CASSLLEWAEAFF
.	TRBV27	TRBD1	TRBJ1-6	TGTGCCAGCAGTTTCAGGGGGACAGACGTCTCCTATAATTCACCCCTCCACTTT	CASSFRGTDVSYNSPLHF
few	TRBV30	.	TRBJ1-4	TGTGCCTGGAGGCAACAGGGCGGTGAAAAACTGTTTTTT	CAWRQQGGEKLFF
.	TRBV28	TRBD1	TRBJ1-1	TGTGCCAGCAGTTTATCACAGGGGATAGCTGAAGCTTTCTTT	CASSLSQGIAEAFF
.	TRBV18	TRBD1	TRBJ1-5	TGTGCCAGCTCCGGACAGGGGAACGATCAGCCCCAGCATTTT	CASSGQGNDQPQHF
.	TRBV2	TRBD1	TRBJ1-4	TGTGCCAGCCTACCGGGACAGGGGATGGAAAAACTGTTTTTT	CASLPGQGMEKLFF
.	TRBV11-3	.	TRBJ2-5	TGTGCCAGCAGCTTAGATGCCGTGGAGACCCAGTACTTC	CASSLDAVETQYF
.	TRBV29-1	TRBD2	TRBJ2-3	TGCAGCGTTGAGGTAGCGGGGGGGACAGATACGCAGTATTTT	CSVEVAGGTDTQYF
.	TRBV15	TRBD2	TRBJ2-5	TGTGCCACCAGCAGAGAAGGGCTAGCGGGGGGGCGAGAGACCCAGTACTTC	CATSREGLAGGRETQYF
.	TRBV7-6	.	TRBJ1-5	TGTGCCAGCAGCTTAAGCGGACTCGGTCAGCCCCAGCATTTT	CASSLSGLGQPQHF
few	TRBV5-1	TRBD1	TRBJ1-2	TGCGCCAGCAGCCTCGGACAGGGGGACTATGGCTACACCTTC	CASSLGQGDYGYTF
few	TRBV7-2	.	TRBJ1-1	TGTGCCAGCAGCTTCTCCGGGGTAGCTGCTTTCTTT	CASSFSGVAAFF
.	TRBV5-1	.	TRBJ1-5	TGCGCCAGCAGCTTCCATCCCAACGGGAATCAGCCCCAGCATTTT	CASSFHPNGNQPQHF
few	TRBV6-1	TRBD1	TRBJ2-7	TGTGCCAGCCGGGACAGCCCCTACGAGCAGTACTTC	CASRDSPYEQYF
.	TRBV4-2	TRBD1	TRBJ2-1	TGTGCCAGCAGCCAAGGAGACAGGGGTTCCGGTGAGCAGTTCTTC	CASSQGDRGSGEQFF
.	TRBV5-1	.	TRBJ2-3	TGCGCCAGCAGACCTACTAGCCGGGCAGATACGCAGTATTTT	CASRPTSRADTQYF
.	TRBV27	TRBD1	TRBJ1-2	TGTGCCAGCAGTGAATGGGGGGACAGGGTCTATGGCTACACCTTC	CASSEWGDRVYGYTF
few	TRBV30	.	TRBJ2-2	TGTGCCTGGAGAGGGACGGGGAACACCGGGGAGCTGTTTTTT	CAWRGTGNTGELFF
few	TRBV11-2	.	TRBJ2-3	TGTGCCAGCAGCCCGAGCACAGATACGCAGTATTTT	CASSPSTDTQYF
.	TRBV15	TRBD1	TRBJ2-7	TGTGCCACCAGCAGAGAAGAGGGGGCCGAGCAGTACTTC	CATSREEGAEQYF
.	TRBV28	.	TRBJ2-7	TGTGCCAGCAGGGAGGGACAGAATCTTTACGAGCAGTACTTC	CASREGQNLYEQYF
few	TRBV5-4	.	TRBJ2-5	TGTGCCAGCAGCCAGGGGGGGCGAGAGACCCAGTACTTC	CASSQGGRETQYF
.	TRBV6-4	.	TRBJ2-1	TGTGCCAGCAGTGACACCTTCAGGGTCTCCTACAATGAGCAGTTCTTC	CASSDTFRVSYNEQFF
.	TRBV9	TRBD2	TRBJ2-3	TGTGCCAGCAGCGTAGAGTTCGAGCGGGGGGGCGCAGATACGCAGTATTTT	CASSVEFERGGADTQYF
few	TRBV5-1	TRBD1	TRBJ2-7	TGCGCCAGCAGCCTAGACGGACAGGGCTCCTACGAGCAGTACTTC	CASSLDGQGSYEQYF
few	TRBV2	.	TRBJ2-7	TGTGCCAGCGTTGGCAGCTCCTACGAGCAGTACTTC	CASVGSSYEQYF
.	TRBV7-3	.	TRBJ2-3	TGTGCCAGCAGCTTAACGCCCCGGGGCACAGATACGCAGTATTTT	CASSLTPRGTDTQYF
.	TRBV9	.	TRBJ2-1	TGTGCCAGCAGCGTAGAGGGGACACCCTACAATGAGCAGTTCTTC	CASSVEGTPYNEQFF